The source of this T cell receptor beta chain is a study of blood T cell repertoires in COVID-19. As for the study in general: Samples of COVID-19 (acute and convalescent) were obtained from the United States, Italy and Spain. Nucleic acid was either cDNA or gDNA, and it came from T cells, B-cell-depleted T cells, or PBMCs.

How the authors handled the data: Estimation of nucleated cell counts relied on the amplification of reference gene primers. Assay used: immunoSEQ multiplex PCR; TCRdb lists only in-frame clones, some missing. The DNA was the basis for D and trimming; V, J and clone size are from that table. The repertoire includes about 210,000 clones, about 90% of them detected once, and around 1.2% sits in the top ten. Germline CDR1 reads LNHDA; CDR2 reads SQIVND (reference sequence). Germline trimming cut 3 bases from V and 1 base from J; bases unmatched to any gene: 4. This CDR3 comprises 15 residues. The TCR was taken from a man under 40 with acute or convalescent COVID-19. The chain has TRBV19 and TRBJ1-1; the match to TRBD1 covers 8 bases. Material: peripheral blood. CDR3 loop: CASSIWDRWNTEAFF. CDR3 coding DNA: TGTGCCAGTAGTATTTGGGACAGGTGGAACACTGAAGCTTTCTTT.